A selection of T cell receptor beta chains follows, all from one sample in a study of post-analysis software for immune sequencing data. TCRdb ran MiXCR on the PCR reads and lists one entry per CDR3 protein. The sample lists more than 350,000 distinct CDR3 sequences, approximately 38% seen once, with 7.5% to 8.5% in the top ten. The sample consisted of blood. Receptors originate from a girl aged 2 to 10 with multiple sclerosis. The CDR3 runs from the conserved cysteine through the conserved F or W. A D gene is named only where the DNA matches it firmly. Only some rows state a clone size, as once, few, many or a class for expanded clones.

TRBV4-2	TRBD2	.	TRBJ2-7	CASSDPPGGSSYEQYF	TGTGCCAGCAGCGATCCTCCCGGGGGGAGCTCCTACGAGCAGTACTTC
TRBV6-6	TRBD1	.	TRBJ1-5	CASSYRTGVNQPQHF	TGTGCCAGCAGTTACCGGACAGGAGTTAATCAGCCCCAGCATTTT
TRBV15	.	.	TRBJ2-7	CATSREGLVYEQYF	TGTGCCACCAGCAGAGAGGGGCTGGTCTACGAGCAGTACTTC
TRBV3-1	.	few	TRBJ2-1	CASSYTRREQFF	TGTGCCAGCAGCTATACTAGGCGTGAGCAGTTCTTC
TRBV4-1	.	.	TRBJ1-3	CASSFSGNTIYF	TGCGCCAGCAGCTTTTCTGGAAACACCATATATTTT
TRBV13	TRBD2	.	TRBJ2-1	CASSSPSGGPHYNEQFF	TGTGCCAGCAGCTCCCCTAGCGGGGGGCCACACTACAATGAGCAGTTCTTC
TRBV20-1	.	.	TRBJ1-5	CSARDGQFASNQPQHF	TGCAGTGCTAGGGACGGACAGTTCGCTAGCAATCAGCCCCAGCATTTT
TRBV12-3/TRBV12-4	TRBD2	few	TRBJ2-7	CASSFIPGRDPNYEQYF	TGTGCCAGCAGTTTTATTCCCGGGAGGGACCCAAACTACGAGCAGTACTTC
TRBV7-8	.	.	TRBJ2-5	CASSLESCGETQYF	TGTGCCAGCAGCTTGGAGAGCTGTGGGGAGACCCAGTACTTC
TRBV3-1	TRBD1	.	TRBJ2-5	CASSQDLFWGQGQETQYF	TGTGCCAGCAGCCAAGATCTATTTTGGGGACAGGGGCAAGAGACCCAGTACTTC
TRBV4-2	.	.	TRBJ2-7	CASSQLSGLVYEQYF	TGTGCCAGCAGCCAACTGAGTGGACTTGTATACGAGCAGTACTTC
TRBV9	.	.	TRBJ1-2	CASSVGRPGTDYGYTF	TGTGCCAGCAGCGTAGGGCGGCCGGGTACTGACTATGGCTACACCTTC
TRBV20-1	.	.	TRBJ1-2	CSARDLQGLDGYTF	TGCAGTGCTAGAGACTTACAGGGTCTGGATGGCTACACCTTC
TRBV4-1	.	.	TRBJ2-5	CASSQDSLQETQYF	TGCGCCAGCAGCCAAGACAGCTTACAAGAGACCCAGTACTTC
TRBV5-1	.	few	TRBJ1-1	CASSPGWGAEAFF	TGCGCCAGCAGCCCCGGGTGGGGGGCTGAAGCTTTCTTT
TRBV6-1	.	.	TRBJ2-3	CASRGWTDTQYF	TGTGCCAGTCGAGGGTGGACAGATACGCAGTATTTT
TRBV7-3	.	few	TRBJ2-7	CASSPSTESYEQYF	TGTGCCAGCAGCCCCTCGACAGAGTCCTACGAGCAGTACTTC
TRBV6-6	TRBD2	.	TRBJ2-1	CASRLAGGRGMNEQFF	TGTGCCAGCAGATTAGCGGGGGGGCGAGGTATGAATGAGCAGTTCTTC
TRBV5-6	.	.	TRBJ2-5	CASSLVSGQETQYF	TGTGCCAGCAGCTTGGTTTCAGGTCAAGAGACCCAGTACTTC
TRBV20-1	.	.	TRBJ2-7	CSARDLTSYEQYF	TGCAGTGCTAGAGATCTGACCTCCTACGAGCAGTACTTC
TRBV12-3/TRBV12-4	.	.	TRBJ2-7	CASSTGSFSYEQYF	TGTGCCAGCAGCACAGGGAGTTTCTCCTACGAGCAGTACTTC
TRBV25-1	.	.	TRBJ1-1	CASSEVFGVGTEAFF	TGCGCCAGCAGTGAAGTGTTTGGGGTTGGGACTGAAGCTTTCTTT
TRBV7-3	TRBD2	.	TRBJ2-3	CASSLTSGGVTDTQYF	TGTGCCAGCAGCTTAACTAGCGGGGGGGTCACAGATACGCAGTATTTT
TRBV6-5	.	few	TRBJ2-3	CASSYAGSLTDTQYF	TGTGCCAGCAGTTACGCGGGGTCGCTTACAGATACGCAGTATTTT
TRBV12-3/TRBV12-4	.	.	TRBJ2-1	CASSLALRGGYYNEQFF	TGTGCCAGCAGTTTAGCGCTAAGGGGCGGATACTACAATGAGCAGTTCTTC